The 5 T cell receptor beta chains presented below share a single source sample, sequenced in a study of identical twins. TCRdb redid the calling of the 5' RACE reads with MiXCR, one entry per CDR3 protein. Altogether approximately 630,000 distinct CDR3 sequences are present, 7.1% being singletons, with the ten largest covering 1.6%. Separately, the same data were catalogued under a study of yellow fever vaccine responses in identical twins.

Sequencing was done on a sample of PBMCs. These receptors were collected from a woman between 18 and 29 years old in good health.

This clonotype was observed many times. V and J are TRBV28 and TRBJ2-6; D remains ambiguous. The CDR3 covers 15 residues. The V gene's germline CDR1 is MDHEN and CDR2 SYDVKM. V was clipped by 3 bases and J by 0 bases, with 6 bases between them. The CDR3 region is CASSFSSSGANVLTF. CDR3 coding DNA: TGTGCCAGCAGTTTCTCAAGCTCTGGGGCCAACGTCCTGACTTTC.

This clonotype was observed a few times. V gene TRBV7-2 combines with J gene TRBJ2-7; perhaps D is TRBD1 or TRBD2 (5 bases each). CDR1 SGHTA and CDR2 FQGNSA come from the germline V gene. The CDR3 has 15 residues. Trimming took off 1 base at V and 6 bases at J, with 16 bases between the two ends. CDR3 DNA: TGTGCCAGCAGCTTAGATGCGATCCGTGGGGGCGAGCAGTACTTC. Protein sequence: CASSLDAIRGGEQYF.

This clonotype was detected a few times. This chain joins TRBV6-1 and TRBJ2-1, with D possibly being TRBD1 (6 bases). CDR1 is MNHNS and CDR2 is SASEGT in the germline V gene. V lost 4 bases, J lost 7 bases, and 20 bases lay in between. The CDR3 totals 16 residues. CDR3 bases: TGTGCCAGCAGTGGGAACAGGCAGCTTAGGGGGAATGAGCAGTTCTTC. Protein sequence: CASSGNRQLRGNEQFF.

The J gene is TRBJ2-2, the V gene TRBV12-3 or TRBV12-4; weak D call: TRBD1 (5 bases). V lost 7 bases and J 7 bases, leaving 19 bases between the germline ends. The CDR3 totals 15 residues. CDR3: CASIKGVPSGGELFF. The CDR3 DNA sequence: TGTGCCAGCATCAAAGGGGTTCCGAGTGGCGGGGAGCTGTTTTTT.

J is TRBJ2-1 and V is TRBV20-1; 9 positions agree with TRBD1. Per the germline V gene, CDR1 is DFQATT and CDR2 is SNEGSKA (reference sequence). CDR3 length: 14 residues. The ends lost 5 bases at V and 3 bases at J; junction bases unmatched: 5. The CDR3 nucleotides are TGCAGTGCTCCGGAGGGACAGGGCTACAATGAGCAGTTCTTC. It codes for CSAPEGQGYNEQFF.